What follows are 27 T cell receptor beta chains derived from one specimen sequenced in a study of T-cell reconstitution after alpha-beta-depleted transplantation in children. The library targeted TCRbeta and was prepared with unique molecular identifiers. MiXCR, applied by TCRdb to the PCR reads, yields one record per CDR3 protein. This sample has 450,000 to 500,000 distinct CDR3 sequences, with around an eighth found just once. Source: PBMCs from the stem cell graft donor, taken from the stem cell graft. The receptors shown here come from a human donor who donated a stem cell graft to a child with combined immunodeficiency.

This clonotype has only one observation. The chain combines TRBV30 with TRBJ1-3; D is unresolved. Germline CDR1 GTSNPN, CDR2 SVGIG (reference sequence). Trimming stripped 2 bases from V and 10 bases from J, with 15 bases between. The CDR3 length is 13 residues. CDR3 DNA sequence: TGTGCCTGGAGTCTCAACCCGGATTCGACCATATATTTT. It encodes CAWSLNPDSTIYF.

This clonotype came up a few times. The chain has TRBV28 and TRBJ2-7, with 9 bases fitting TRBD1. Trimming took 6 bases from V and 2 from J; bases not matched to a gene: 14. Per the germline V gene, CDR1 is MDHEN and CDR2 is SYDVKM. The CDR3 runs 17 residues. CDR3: CASRPTIGTGKPYEQYF. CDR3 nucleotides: TGTGCCAGCAGGCCAACAATCGGGACAGGGAAGCCCTACGAGCAGTACTTC.

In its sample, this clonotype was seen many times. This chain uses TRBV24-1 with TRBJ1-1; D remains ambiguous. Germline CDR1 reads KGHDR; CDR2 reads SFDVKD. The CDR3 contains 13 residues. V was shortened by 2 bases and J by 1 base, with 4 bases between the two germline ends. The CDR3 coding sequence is TGTGCCACCAGTGATTCATGGAACACTGAAGCTTTCTTT. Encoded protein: CATSDSWNTEAFF.

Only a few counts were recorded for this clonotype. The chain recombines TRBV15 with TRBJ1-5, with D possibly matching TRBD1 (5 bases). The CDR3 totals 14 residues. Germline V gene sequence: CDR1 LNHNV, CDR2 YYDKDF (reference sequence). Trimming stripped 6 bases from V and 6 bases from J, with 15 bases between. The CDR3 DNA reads TGTGCCACCAGTCCCGTTAGGGGAAGTCAGCCCCAGCATTTT. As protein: CATSPVRGSQPQHF.

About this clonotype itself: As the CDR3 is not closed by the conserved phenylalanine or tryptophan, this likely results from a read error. The CDR3 bases are TGCAGCGTTGAAGTGTTCCGGGACAGCGTGGGCTACACCATC. Its translation: CSVEVFRDSVGYTI. The V and J genes are TRBV29-1 and TRBJ1-2, with 7 bases matching TRBD1. Germline loops: CDR1 SQVTM, CDR2 ANQGSEA. There are 14 residues in the CDR3. V gave up 1 base and J gave up 8 bases; unmatched junction bases: 10.

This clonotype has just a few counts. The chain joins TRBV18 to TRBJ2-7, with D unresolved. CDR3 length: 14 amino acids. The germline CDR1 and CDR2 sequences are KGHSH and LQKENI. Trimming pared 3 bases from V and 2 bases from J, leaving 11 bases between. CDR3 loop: CASSPTATTYEQYF. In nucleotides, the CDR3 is TGTGCCAGCTCACCCACAGCTACAACCTACGAGCAGTACTTC.

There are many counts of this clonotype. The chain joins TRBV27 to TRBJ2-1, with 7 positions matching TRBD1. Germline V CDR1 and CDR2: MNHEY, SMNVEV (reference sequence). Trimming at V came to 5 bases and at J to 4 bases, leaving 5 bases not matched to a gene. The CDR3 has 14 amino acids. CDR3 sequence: CASSLTGRYNEQFF. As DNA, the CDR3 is TGTGCCAGCAGTCTGACAGGGCGATACAATGAGCAGTTCTTC.

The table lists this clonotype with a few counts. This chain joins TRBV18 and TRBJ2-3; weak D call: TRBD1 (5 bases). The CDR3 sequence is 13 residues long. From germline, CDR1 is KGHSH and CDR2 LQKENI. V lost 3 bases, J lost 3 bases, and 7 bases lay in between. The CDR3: CASSPGATDTQYF. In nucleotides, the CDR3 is TGTGCCAGCTCACCTGGGGCTACAGATACGCAGTATTTT.

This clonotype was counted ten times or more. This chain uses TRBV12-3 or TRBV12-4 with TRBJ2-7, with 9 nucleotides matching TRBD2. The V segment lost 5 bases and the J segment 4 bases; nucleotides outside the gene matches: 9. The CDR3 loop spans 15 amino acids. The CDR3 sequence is CASSGRGSGSYEQYF. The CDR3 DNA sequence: TGTGCCAGCAGTGGCCGAGGTAGCGGGAGTTACGAGCAGTACTTC.

For the CDR3, the DNA is TGCAGCGCACGGGCGGACGGACGAGAGACCCAGTACTTC. This translates into CSARADGRETQYF. This chain links TRBV29-1 with TRBJ2-5; D ambiguous. Per germline, CDR1 SQVTM and CDR2 ANQGSEA. The CDR3 has 13 residues. V was pared by 7 bases and J by 4 bases, with 16 bases between.

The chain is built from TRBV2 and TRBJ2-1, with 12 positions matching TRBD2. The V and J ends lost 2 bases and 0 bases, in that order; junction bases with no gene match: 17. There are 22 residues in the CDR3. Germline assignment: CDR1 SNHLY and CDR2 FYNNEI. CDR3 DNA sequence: TGTGCCAGCAGTGAACGTCCAGGGGTTAGGGCTAGCGGGAGGGCCTCCTACAATGAGCAGTTCTTC. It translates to CASSERPGVRASGRASYNEQFF.

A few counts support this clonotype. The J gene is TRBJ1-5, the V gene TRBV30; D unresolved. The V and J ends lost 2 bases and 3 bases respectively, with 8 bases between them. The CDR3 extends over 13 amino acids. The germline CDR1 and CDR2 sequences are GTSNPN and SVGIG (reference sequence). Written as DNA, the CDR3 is TGTGCCTGGAGTACCGCGAACAATCAGCCCCAGCATTTT. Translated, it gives CAWSTANNQPQHF.

The CDR3 loop reads CAISESVNYGYTF. The CDR3 DNA reads TGTGCCATCAGTGAGTCAGTAAACTATGGCTACACCTTC. J is TRBJ1-2 and V is TRBV10-3; no reliable D call. The CDR3 runs to 13 residues. Trimming stripped 0 bases from V and 2 bases from J, with 4 bases between. The germline CDR1 and CDR2 sequences are ENHRY and SYGVKD.

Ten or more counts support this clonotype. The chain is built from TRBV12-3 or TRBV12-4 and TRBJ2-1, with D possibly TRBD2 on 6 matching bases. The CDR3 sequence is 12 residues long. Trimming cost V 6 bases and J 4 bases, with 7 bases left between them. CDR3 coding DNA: TGTGCCAGCAGCGGAGGGTACAATGAGCAGTTCTTC. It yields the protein CASSGGYNEQFF.

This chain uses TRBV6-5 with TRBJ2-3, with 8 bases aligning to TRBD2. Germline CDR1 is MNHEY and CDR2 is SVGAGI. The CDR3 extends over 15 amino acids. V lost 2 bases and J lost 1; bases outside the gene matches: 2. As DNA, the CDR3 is TGTGCCAGCAGTTACCGGCGGGAGGGCACAGATACGCAGTATTTT. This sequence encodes CASSYRREGTDTQYF.

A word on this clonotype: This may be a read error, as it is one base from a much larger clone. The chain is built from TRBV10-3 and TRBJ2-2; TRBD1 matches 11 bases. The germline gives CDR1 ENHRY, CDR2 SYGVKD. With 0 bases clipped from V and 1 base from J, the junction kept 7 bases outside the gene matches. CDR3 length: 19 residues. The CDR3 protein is CAISESGTGGMMNTGELFF. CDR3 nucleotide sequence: TGTGCCATCAGTGAGTCGGGGACAGGGGGAATGATGAACACCGGGGAGCTGTTTTTT.

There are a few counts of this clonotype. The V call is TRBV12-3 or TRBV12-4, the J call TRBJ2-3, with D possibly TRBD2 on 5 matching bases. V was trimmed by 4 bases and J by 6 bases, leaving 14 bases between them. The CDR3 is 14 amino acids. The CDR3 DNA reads TGTGCCAGCAGTTCGGGATTGTTTGGGGATACGCAGTATTTT. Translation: CASSSGLFGDTQYF.

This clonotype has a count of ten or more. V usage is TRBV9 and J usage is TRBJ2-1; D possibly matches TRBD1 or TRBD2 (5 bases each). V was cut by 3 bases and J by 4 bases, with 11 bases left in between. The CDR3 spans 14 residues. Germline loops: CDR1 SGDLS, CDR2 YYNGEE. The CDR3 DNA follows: TGTGCCAGCAGCGGTCCCGGGACGTACAATGAGCAGTTCTTC. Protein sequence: CASSGPGTYNEQFF. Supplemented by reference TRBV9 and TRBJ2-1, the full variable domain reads DSGVTQTPKHLITATGQRVTLRCSPRSGDLSVYWYQQSLDQGLQFLIQYYNGEERAKGNILERFSAQQFPDLHSELNLSSLELGDSALYFCASSGPGTYNEQFFGPGTRLTVL.

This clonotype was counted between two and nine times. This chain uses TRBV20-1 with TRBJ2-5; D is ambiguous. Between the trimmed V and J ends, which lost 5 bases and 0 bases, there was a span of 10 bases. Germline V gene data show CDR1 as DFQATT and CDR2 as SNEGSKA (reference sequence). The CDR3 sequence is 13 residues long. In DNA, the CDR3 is TGCAGTGCTGAAGATAGCCACCAAGAGACCCAGTACTTC. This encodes CSAEDSHQETQYF.

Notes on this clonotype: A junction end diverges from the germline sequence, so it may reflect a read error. CDR3 DNA sequence: TGTGCCAGCAACTTAGCGGGTCCGCGGGGGACCCAGTACTTC. It specifies CASNLAGPRGTQYF. This chain connects TRBV7-2 to TRBJ2-5, with TRBD2 matching over 7 bases. The CDR3 spans 14 residues. CDR1 and CDR2 from the germline V gene are SGHTA and FQGNSA.

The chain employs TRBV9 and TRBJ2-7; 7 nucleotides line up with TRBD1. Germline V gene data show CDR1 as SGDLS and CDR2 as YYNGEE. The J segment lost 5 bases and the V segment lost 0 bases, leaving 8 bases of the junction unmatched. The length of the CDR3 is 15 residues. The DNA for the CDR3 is TGTGCCAGCAGCGTAGGAACAGGGGTATCGGACGAGCAGTACTTC. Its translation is CASSVGTGVSDEQYF.

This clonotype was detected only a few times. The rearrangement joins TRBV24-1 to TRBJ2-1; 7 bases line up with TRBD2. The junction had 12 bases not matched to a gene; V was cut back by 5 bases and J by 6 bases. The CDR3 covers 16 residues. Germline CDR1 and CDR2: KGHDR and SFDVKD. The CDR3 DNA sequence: TGTGCCACCAGTGCTACCCGGCAGCGGGGAAGCAATGAGCAGTTCTTC. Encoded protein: CATSATRQRGSNEQFF.

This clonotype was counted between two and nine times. In DNA form, the CDR3 reads TGTGCCAGCAGCGTAGAGGATGGTAGCGGACACTACGAGCAGTACTTC. Translated: CASSVEDGSGHYEQYF. The V gene is TRBV9, the J gene TRBJ2-7; D is perhaps TRBD2 (6 bases). Germline V gene sequence: CDR1 SGDLS, CDR2 YYNGEE. Trimming shortened V by 0 bases and J by 3 bases, and 16 bases separated the two germline ends. This CDR3 is 16 amino acids long.

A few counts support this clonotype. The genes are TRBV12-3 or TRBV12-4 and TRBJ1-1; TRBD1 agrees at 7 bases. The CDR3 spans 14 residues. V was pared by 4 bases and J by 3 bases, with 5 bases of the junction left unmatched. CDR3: CASSYRGVDTEAFF. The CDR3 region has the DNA TGTGCCAGCAGTTACAGGGGTGTGGACACTGAAGCTTTCTTT.

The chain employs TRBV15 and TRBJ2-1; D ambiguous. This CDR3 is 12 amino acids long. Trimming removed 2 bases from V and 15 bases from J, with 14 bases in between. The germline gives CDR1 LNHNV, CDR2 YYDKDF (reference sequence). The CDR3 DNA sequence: TGTGCCACCAGCAGAAGTGGCCTATACCCGTTCTTC. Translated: CATSRSGLYPFF.

DNA for the CDR3: TGTGCCAGCAGCAAAGGAACAGTAGACACCGGGGAGCTGTTTTTT. It encodes CASSKGTVDTGELFF. V gene TRBV21-1 combines with J gene TRBJ2-2. TRBV21-1 is tagged as a pseudogene. This CDR3 comprises 15 residues.

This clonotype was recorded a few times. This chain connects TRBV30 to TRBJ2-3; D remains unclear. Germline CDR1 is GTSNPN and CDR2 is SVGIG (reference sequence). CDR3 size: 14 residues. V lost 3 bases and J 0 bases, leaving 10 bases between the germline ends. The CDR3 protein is CAWRNGYSTDTQYF. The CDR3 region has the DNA TGTGCCTGGAGGAACGGCTATAGCACAGATACGCAGTATTTT. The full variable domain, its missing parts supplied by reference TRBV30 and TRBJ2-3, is SQTIHQWPATLVQPVGSPLSLECTVEGTSNPNLYWYRQAAGRGLQLLFYSVGIGQISSEVPQNLSASRPQDRQFILSSKKLLLSDSGFYLCAWRNGYSTDTQYFGPGTRLTVL.